This is a list of T cell receptor beta chains from one sample in a study of blood T cells in healthy people across ages. TCRdb redid the calling of the 5' RACE reads with MiXCR, one entry per CDR3 protein. The repertoire holds some 1.5 million distinct CDR3 sequences, with 35% to 45% as singletons. Sequenced material: blood. Receptors originate from a woman aged 18-30 years in good health. CDR3s include the opening cysteine and the closing phenylalanine or tryptophan. D genes are given only for firm matches. Only part of the rows carry a size: once, few, many, or a class if the clone is expanded.

j_gene	abundance	v_gene	d_gene	CDR3aa	CDR3nt
TRBJ1-1	many	TRBV12-3/TRBV12-4	-	CASRWGRNTEAFF	TGTGCCAGCAGATGGGGGCGGAACACTGAAGCTTTCTTT
TRBJ2-7	-	TRBV18	-	CASAGTGYEQYF	TGTGCCAGCGCAGGCACTGGCTACGAGCAGTACTTC
TRBJ2-3	many	TRBV13	-	CASSFDRGRTDTQYF	TGTGCCAGCAGCTTTGACCGGGGACGCACAGATACGCAGTATTTT
TRBJ2-1	-	TRBV7-2	-	CASSLAHGRGYNEQFF	TGTGCCAGCAGCTTAGCGCACGGGAGAGGGTACAATGAGCAGTTCTTC
TRBJ2-3	-	TRBV12-3/TRBV12-4	-	CASSLSGAADTQYF	TGTGCCAGCAGTTTAAGCGGCGCAGCAGATACGCAGTATTTT
TRBJ2-2	-	TRBV10-3	-	CATSQGMDTGELFF	TGTGCCACCTCACAGGGCATGGACACCGGGGAGCTGTTTTTT
TRBJ2-1	-	TRBV6-2/TRBV6-3	TRBD2	CASRRTRINNEQFF	TGTGCCAGCAGGAGGACTAGGATAAACAATGAGCAGTTCTTC
TRBJ2-7	few	TRBV10-3	-	CAISERVASYEQYF	TGTGCCATCAGTGAGCGGGTCGCATCCTACGAGCAGTACTTC
TRBJ1-1	-	TRBV4-1	-	CASSQISTLDTEAFF	TGCGCCAGCAGCCAGATCTCGACATTAGACACTGAAGCTTTCTTT
TRBJ1-1	-	TRBV27	-	CASSLRPTTGAFF	TGTGCCAGCAGTTTAAGGCCGACCACTGGAGCTTTCTTT
TRBJ2-5	-	TRBV9	TRBD1	CAGSRGLAETQYF	TGTGCCGGCAGCAGGGGGTTAGCGGAGACCCAGTACTTC
TRBJ2-1	-	TRBV20-1	TRBD2	CSAKSGASYNEQFF	TGCAGTGCTAAAAGCGGGGCCTCCTACAATGAGCAGTTCTTC
TRBJ1-2	many	TRBV4-3	-	CASSQGQPHYGYTF	TGCGCCAGCAGCCAAGGACAGCCGCACTATGGCTACACCTTC
TRBJ2-3	-	TRBV29-1	-	CSVEDRSSTDTQYF	TGCAGCGTTGAAGATCGGTCTAGCACAGATACGCAGTATTTT
TRBJ2-5	-	TRBV15	-	CATSHIGSGKETQYF	TGTGCCACCAGCCACATTGGCAGTGGAAAAGAGACCCAGTACTTC
TRBJ2-7	few	TRBV2	-	CASRGVFYEQYF	TGTGCCAGCAGAGGGGTATTCTACGAGCAGTACTTC
TRBJ2-7	-	TRBV6-2/TRBV6-3	-	CASSRTAAMYEQYF	TGTGCCAGCAGTAGGACAGCTGCTATGTACGAGCAGTACTTC
TRBJ2-2	-	TRBV3-1	TRBD2	CASSEGLAERNTGELFF	TGTGCCAGCAGCGAAGGACTAGCGGAAAGGAACACCGGGGAGCTGTTTTTT
TRBJ1-1	-	TRBV5-6	-	CASSRTNEFPGNTEAFF	TGTGCCAGCAGCCGAACCAACGAATTTCCGGGGAACACTGAAGCTTTCTTT
TRBJ2-1	-	TRBV11-2	TRBD2	CASNPPGGEQFF	TGTGCCAGCAATCCCCCGGGAGGTGAGCAGTTCTTC
TRBJ2-7	-	TRBV12-3/TRBV12-4	TRBD1	CASSRTGSYYEQYF	TGTGCCAGCAGCCGGACAGGGAGCTACTACGAGCAGTACTTC
TRBJ2-5	-	TRBV20-1	TRBD2	CSATGTSALGEQYF	TGCAGTGCTACCGGGACTAGCGCCCTAGGTGAGCAGTACTTC
TRBJ2-3	-	TRBV28	TRBD2	CASSSRLAPGRDTQYF	TGTGCCAGCAGTTCGCGACTAGCGCCGGGGAGAGATACGCAGTATTTT
TRBJ2-7	-	TRBV6-1	TRBD2	CASSEWAGGPYEQYF	TGTGCCAGCAGTGAATGGGCGGGAGGGCCCTACGAGCAGTACTTC
TRBJ2-2	few	TRBV9	-	CASSVGYRTGELFF	TGTGCCAGCAGCGTAGGGTACAGAACTGGGGAGCTGTTTTTT
TRBJ2-1	many	TRBV6-2/TRBV6-3	-	CASSYPAGEQFF	TGCGCCAGCAGTTACCCGGCTGGGGAGCAGTTCTTC
TRBJ2-1	-	TRBV7-2	-	CACSLIGTQQFF	TGTGCCTGCAGCTTGATAGGAACCCAGCAGTTCTTC
TRBJ2-1	few	TRBV6-2/TRBV6-3	-	CASSYKALMNEQFF	TGTGCCAGCAGTTATAAGGCGCTTATGAATGAGCAGTTCTTC
TRBJ2-1	many	TRBV6-5	-	CASRSEPSASYNEQFF	TGTGCCAGCAGATCTGAACCTAGCGCCTCCTACAATGAGCAGTTCTTC
TRBJ1-2	-	TRBV20-1	-	CSAGRRRSHGYTF	TGCAGTGCTGGCAGACGAAGGTCCCATGGCTACACCTTC
TRBJ2-5	once	TRBV6-2/TRBV6-3	TRBD2	CASSARLAVRNEQYF	TGTGCCAGCAGTGCTCGTCTAGCGGTTAGGAATGAGCAGTACTTC
TRBJ2-3	-	TRBV9	-	CASSSYGGGTDTQYF	TGTGCCAGCAGCTCTTACGGGGGCGGTACAGATACGCAGTATTTT
TRBJ2-7	many	TRBV25-1	TRBD1	CASSIGTGKHEQYF	TGTGCCAGCAGTATCGGGACAGGGAAACACGAGCAGTACTTC
TRBJ2-7	-	TRBV13	-	CASSLGGQGLTYEQYF	TGTGCCAGCAGCCTCGGAGGGCAGGGCCTCACCTACGAGCAGTACTTC
TRBJ2-1	-	TRBV9	TRBD2	CASSAGTSTYEQFF	TGTGCCAGCAGCGCCGGGACTAGCACCTATGAGCAGTTCTTC
TRBJ2-5	-	TRBV20-1	TRBD1	CSAYIFIRGRGETQYF	TGCAGTGCTTATATTTTTATCAGGGGGCGAGGGGAGACCCAGTACTTC
TRBJ2-7	-	TRBV7-9	-	CASSLPNRKPYEQYF	TGTGCCAGCAGCCTTCCAAACAGGAAACCCTACGAGCAGTACTTC
TRBJ2-7	few	TRBV20-1	-	CSAPDLFPYEQYF	TGCAGTGCCCCCGACCTATTCCCCTACGAGCAGTACTTC
TRBJ2-3	once	TRBV4-1	TRBD2	CVSSYRESRTSGPTDTQYF	TGCGTCAGCAGCTACCGGGAATCTAGGACTAGCGGGCCCACAGATACGCAGTATTTT
TRBJ2-1	-	TRBV6-2/TRBV6-3	-	CASSYGTTGVYNEQFF	TGTGCCAGCAGTTACGGGACGACGGGTGTCTACAATGAGCAGTTCTTC
TRBJ2-7	-	TRBV24-1	TRBD2	CATSGRALNEQYF	TGTGCCACTAGCGGGAGGGCCCTCAATGAGCAGTACTTC
TRBJ1-4	few	TRBV4-1	TRBD1	CASSPGTVPGKLFF	TGCGCCAGCAGCCCGGGGACAGTCCCCGGAAAACTGTTTTTT
TRBJ2-1	-	TRBV27	TRBD2	CASSLISGRALNEQFF	TGTGCCAGCAGTTTAATAAGCGGGAGGGCCTTGAATGAGCAGTTCTTC
TRBJ2-2	-	TRBV29-1	TRBD2	CSVVVAGVNTGELFF	TGCAGCGTTGTCGTAGCGGGCGTGAACACCGGGGAGCTGTTTTTT